Shown below are 9 T cell receptor beta chains from a single sample sequenced in a study of T cell repertoires in cytomegalovirus infection (dated by TCRdb to about 2019). These receptors have no known antigen. The treatment or condition label here, explained by the study, means: in vitro stimulation with specific CMV peptide epitopes to enrich CMV-specific T cells. TCRdb names Illumina HiSeq 1500 as the instrument used. In-frame beta chains were kept once TCRdb had trimmed the public reads at Q25 with fastp and called clones with MiXCR. When rows share a CDR3 protein, they turn into one entry using the most common DNA and genes. Within this sample are hundreds of thousands of distinct CDR3 sequences, with approximately 40% of them counted one time only. The ten largest clones represent around 45% of the sample. Here the sequenced sample was cultured PBMCs, taken from culture after CMV antigen stimulation. These receptors were taken from a human donor in good health (CMV status not recorded). Some clones in this sample may be carry-over from other donors' samples.

The chain couples TRBV7-2 to TRBJ1-6; 9 positions agree with TRBD1. This CDR3 region has 16 residues. V shed 5 bases and J 7 bases; nucleotides not matched to a gene: 9. Per germline, CDR1 SGHTA and CDR2 FQGNSA. CDR3 DNA sequence: TGTGCCAGCAGCCTACGAGGACAGGGGCTGAATTCACCCCTCCACTTT. Its protein product is CASSLRGQGLNSPLHF.

This clonotype was seen a handful of times. In DNA, the CDR3 is TGTGCCAGCAGCTTGGCGGGACTAGCGGGGAACCCAAATACGCAGTATTTT. Translated, it gives CASSLAGLAGNPNTQYF. The V call is TRBV7-6, the J call TRBJ2-3, with TRBD2 matching over 13 bases. V lost 3 bases to trimming and J lost 7 bases; unmatched junction nucleotides: 10. Germline CDR1 reads SGHVS; CDR2 reads FNYEAQ. The length of the CDR3 is 17 residues.

This chain links TRBV20-1 with TRBJ2-1; no clear D gene. Deletions cut 6 bases from V and 6 bases from J, with 15 bases between. CDR1 is DFQATT and CDR2 is SNEGSKA in the germline V gene (reference sequence). The CDR3 extends over 13 amino acids. CDR3 loop: CSAPQPVGNEQFF. CDR3 coding DNA: TGCAGTGCCCCCCAACCGGTGGGCAATGAGCAGTTCTTC.

The chain links TRBV10-2 to TRBJ1-2; 7 nucleotides align to TRBD1. This CDR3 contains 13 residues. Unmatched junction bases numbered 5, after V lost 6 bases and J lost 4 bases. CDR1 WSHSY and CDR2 SAAADI come from the germline V gene. For the CDR3, the DNA is TGCGCCAGCAGGGAACCAGGGGGCTATGGCTACACCTTC. Translation gives CASREPGGYGYTF.

The chain carries TRBV7-2 and TRBJ2-3; 9 bases agree with TRBD2. Losses at the gene ends were 3 bases for V and 6 bases for J; bases not matched to a gene: 7. The CDR3 has 15 amino acids. Germline assignment: CDR1 SGHTA and CDR2 FQGNSA. The CDR3 protein is CASSFGGAGGDTQYF. CDR3 bases: TGTGCCAGCAGCTTCGGCGGGGCGGGGGGGGATACGCAGTATTTT.

This clonotype showed up just a few times. This chain uses TRBV7-6 with TRBJ2-1; 7 bases match TRBD2. This CDR3 is built from 16 residues. Germline CDR1 is SGHVS and CDR2 is FNYEAQ. Losses at the gene ends were 4 bases for V and 1 base for J; bases not matched to a gene: 7. CDR3 nucleotide sequence: TGTGCCAGCAGCTCCCTGACAGCGGGATCCTACAATGAGCAGTTCTTC. Translation gives CASSSLTAGSYNEQFF.

CDR3 nucleotide sequence: TGCAGTGCTAGAGTGAGTAGAAACGAGCAGTACTTC. It encodes CSARVSRNEQYF. The chain recombines TRBV20-1 with TRBJ2-7; D is undetermined. The V end lost 1 base, the J end lost 5 bases, and 9 bases lay between the germline ends. This CDR3 region has 12 residues. Germline V lookup: CDR1 DFQATT, CDR2 SNEGSKA (reference sequence).

The chain links TRBV6-2 or TRBV6-3 to TRBJ2-7, with 10 bases identical to TRBD2. Germline V gives CDR1 MNHEY, CDR2 SVGEGT. The CDR3 has 14 residues. The junction had 7 bases not matched to a gene; V was cut back by 8 bases and J by 3 bases. CDR3 residues: CASAGLAVVYEQYF. CDR3 nucleotide sequence: TGTGCCAGCGCCGGACTAGCGGTAGTCTACGAGCAGTACTTC.

This clonotype occurred once. CDR3 in DNA: TGTGCCAGCAGTCCCCCCGGACTAGTCATTCAGTACTTC. Its protein product is CASSPPGLVIQYF. The chain is built from TRBV28 and TRBJ2-4, with 7 bases lining up with TRBD2. Germline V gene lookup returns CDR1 MDHEN and CDR2 SYDVKM. With 5 bases clipped from V and 9 bases from J, the junction kept 7 bases outside the gene matches. The CDR3 runs 13 residues.